What follows describes a single T cell receptor (beta chain). Its antigen is not known. Healthy bone marrow donors made up the donor group. This entry belongs to a study of cytomegalovirus exposure and HLA in healthy donors. Broader study findings: A later analysis showed HLA-associated TCR beta chains outstripping equally common others in clonal expansion. Available immune exposure information covered CMV serostatus only. Most TCR sequences showed up rarely, but some public TCRs showed up in many donors.

CDR1 and CDR2 (germline): LNHNV, YYDKDF (reference sequence). Trimming removed 5 bases from V and 5 bases from J; junction bases left unmatched: 7. The CDR3 consists of 14 residues. The PCR contained 60 Vbeta and 13 Jbeta primers. Here immunoSEQ multiplex PCR was the method, and the copy in TCRdb shows in-frame clones only, minus some. This repertoire comprises around 45,000 clones; its ten largest clones make up approximately 1.8%. Sequencing used PBMCs. This rearrangement joins TRBV15 to TRBJ2-7; 9 nucleotides match TRBD2. The clonotype originates from a woman in her twenties or thirties in good health and CMV-seronegative. CDR3 region: CATSAGGRVDEQYF. The CDR3 bases are TGTGCCACCAGCGCAGGCGGGAGGGTCGACGAGCAGTACTTC.